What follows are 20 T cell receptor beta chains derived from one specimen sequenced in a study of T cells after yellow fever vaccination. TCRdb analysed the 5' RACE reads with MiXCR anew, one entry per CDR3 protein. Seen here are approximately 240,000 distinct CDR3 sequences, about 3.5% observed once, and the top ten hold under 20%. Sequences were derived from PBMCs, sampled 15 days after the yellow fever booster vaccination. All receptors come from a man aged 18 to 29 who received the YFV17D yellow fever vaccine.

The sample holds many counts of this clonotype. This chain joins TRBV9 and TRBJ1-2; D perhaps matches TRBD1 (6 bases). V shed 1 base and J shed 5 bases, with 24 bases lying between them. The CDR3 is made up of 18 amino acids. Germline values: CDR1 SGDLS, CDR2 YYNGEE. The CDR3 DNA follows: TGTGCCAGCAGCGTATCCCCTTCGACAGGTCTAACCGTTTATGGCTACACCTTC. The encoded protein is CASSVSPSTGLTVYGYTF.

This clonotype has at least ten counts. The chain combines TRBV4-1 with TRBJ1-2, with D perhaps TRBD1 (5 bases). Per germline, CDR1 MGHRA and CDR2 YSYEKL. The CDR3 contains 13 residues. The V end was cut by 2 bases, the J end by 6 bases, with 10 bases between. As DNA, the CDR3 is TGCGCCAGCAGCCAACCAGGGACCAATGGCTACACCTTC. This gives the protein CASSQPGTNGYTF.

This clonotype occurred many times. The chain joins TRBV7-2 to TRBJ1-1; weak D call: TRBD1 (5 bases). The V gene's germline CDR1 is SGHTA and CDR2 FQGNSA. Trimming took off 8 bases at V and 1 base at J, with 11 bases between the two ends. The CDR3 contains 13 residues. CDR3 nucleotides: TGTGCCAGCCGGGGGAATCAGAACACTGAAGCTTTCTTT. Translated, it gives CASRGNQNTEAFF.

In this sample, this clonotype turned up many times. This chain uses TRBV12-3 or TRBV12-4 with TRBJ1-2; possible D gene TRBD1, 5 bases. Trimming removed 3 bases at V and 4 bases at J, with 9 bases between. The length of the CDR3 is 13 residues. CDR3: CASSFRGFYGYTF. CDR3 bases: TGTGCCAGCAGTTTTCGGGGGTTCTATGGCTACACCTTC.

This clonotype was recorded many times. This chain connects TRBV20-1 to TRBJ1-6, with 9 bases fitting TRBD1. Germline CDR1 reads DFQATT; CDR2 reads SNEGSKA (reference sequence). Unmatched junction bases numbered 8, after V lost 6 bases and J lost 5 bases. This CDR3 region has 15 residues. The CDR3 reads CSASTGGLDNSPLHF. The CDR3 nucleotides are TGCAGTGCAAGTACAGGGGGCCTGGATAATTCACCCCTCCACTTT.

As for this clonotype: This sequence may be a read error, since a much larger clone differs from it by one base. CDR3 nucleotides: TGCGCCAGCACGCAGCTGGGGTCTACTGTGGAGACCCAGTACTTC. This sequence encodes CASTQLGSTVETQYF. The chain uses TRBV5-1 and TRBJ2-5; D unclear. The ends were cut back, 6 bases at V and 5 bases at J, with 20 bases in the middle. The CDR3 sequence is 15 residues long. CDR1 and CDR2 (germline): SGHRS, YFSETQ. The full variable domain, completed using reference TRBV5-1 and TRBJ2-5, is KAGVTQTPRYLIKTRGQQVTLSCSPISGHRSVSWYQQTPGQGLQFLFEYFSETQRNKGNFPGRFSGRQFSNSRSEMNVSTLELGDSALYLCASTQLGSTVETQYFGPGTRLLVL.

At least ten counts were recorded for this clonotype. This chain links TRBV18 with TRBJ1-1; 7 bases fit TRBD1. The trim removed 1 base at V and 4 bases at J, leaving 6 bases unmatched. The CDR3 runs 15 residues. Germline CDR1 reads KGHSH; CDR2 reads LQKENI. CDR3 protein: CASSPQEGAFTEAFF. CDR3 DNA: TGTGCCAGCTCACCACAGGAGGGGGCATTCACTGAAGCTTTCTTT.

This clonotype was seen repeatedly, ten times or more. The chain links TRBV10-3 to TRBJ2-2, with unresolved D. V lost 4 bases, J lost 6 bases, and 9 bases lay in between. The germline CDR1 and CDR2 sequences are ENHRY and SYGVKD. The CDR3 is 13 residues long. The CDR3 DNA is TGTGCCATCAGTGGCTTGGGCGCCGGGGAGCTGTTTTTT. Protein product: CAISGLGAGELFF.

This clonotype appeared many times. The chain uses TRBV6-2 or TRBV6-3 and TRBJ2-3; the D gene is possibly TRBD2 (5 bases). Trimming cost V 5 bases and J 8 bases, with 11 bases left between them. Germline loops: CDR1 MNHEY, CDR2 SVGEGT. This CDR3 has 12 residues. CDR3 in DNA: TGTGCCAGCAGTCCCATACGGGGTACGCAGTATTTT. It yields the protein CASSPIRGTQYF.

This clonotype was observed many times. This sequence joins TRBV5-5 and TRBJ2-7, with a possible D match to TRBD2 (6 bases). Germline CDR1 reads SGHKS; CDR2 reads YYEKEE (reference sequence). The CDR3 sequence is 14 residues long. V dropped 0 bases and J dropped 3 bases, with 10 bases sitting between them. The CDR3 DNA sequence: TGTGCCAGCAGCTTGGCGTGGGGGGACTACGAGCAGTACTTC. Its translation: CASSLAWGDYEQYF. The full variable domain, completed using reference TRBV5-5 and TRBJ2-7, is DAGVTQSPTHLIKTRGQQVTLRCSPISGHKSVSWYQQVLGQGPQFIFQYYEKEERGRGNFPDRFSARQFPNYSSELNVNALLLGDSALYLCASSLAWGDYEQYFGPGTRLTVT.

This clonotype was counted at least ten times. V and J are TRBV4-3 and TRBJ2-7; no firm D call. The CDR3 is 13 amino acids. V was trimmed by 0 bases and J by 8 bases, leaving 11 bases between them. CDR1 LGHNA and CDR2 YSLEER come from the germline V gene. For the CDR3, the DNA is TGCGCCAGCAGCCAAGATACAGAAAGGCAGCAGTACTTC. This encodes CASSQDTERQQYF.

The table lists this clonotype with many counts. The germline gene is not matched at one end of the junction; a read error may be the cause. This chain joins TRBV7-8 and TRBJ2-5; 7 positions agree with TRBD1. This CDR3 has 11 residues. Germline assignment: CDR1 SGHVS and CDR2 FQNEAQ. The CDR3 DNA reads TGTGCCAGCAGCCCAGAGGGACAGCCCTGCTTC. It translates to CASSPEGQPCF.

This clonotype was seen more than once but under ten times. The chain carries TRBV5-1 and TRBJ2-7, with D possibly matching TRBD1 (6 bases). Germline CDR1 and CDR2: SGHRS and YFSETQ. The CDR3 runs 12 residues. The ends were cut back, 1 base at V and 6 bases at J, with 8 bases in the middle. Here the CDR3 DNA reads TGCGCCAGCAGCTTGACAGGGTCCGAGCAGTACTTC. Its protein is CASSLTGSEQYF.

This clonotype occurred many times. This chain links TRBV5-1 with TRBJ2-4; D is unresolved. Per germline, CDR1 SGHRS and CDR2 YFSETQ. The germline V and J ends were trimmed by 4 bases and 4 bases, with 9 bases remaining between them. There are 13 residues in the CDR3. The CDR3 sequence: CASSAPPKNIQYF. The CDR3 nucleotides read TGCGCCAGCAGCGCCCCCCCAAAAAACATTCAGTACTTC.

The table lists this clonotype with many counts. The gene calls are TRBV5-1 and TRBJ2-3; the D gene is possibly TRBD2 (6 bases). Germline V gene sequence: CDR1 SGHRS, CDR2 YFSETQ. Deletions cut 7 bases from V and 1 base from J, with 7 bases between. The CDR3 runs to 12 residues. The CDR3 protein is CASRLGTDTQYF. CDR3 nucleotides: TGCGCCAGCCGACTAGGCACAGATACGCAGTATTTT.

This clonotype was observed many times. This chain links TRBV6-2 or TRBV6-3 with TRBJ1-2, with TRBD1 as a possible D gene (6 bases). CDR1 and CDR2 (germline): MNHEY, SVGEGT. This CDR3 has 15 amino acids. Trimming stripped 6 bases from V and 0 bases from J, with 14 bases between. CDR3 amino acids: CASRDSGRTNYGYTF. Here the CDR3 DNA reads TGTGCCAGCAGGGACAGTGGAAGGACTAACTATGGCTACACCTTC.

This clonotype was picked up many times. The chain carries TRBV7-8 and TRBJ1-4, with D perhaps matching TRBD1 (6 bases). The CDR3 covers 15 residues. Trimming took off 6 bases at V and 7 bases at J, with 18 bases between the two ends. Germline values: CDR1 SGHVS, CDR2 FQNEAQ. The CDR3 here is CASRPRGKLGEKLFF. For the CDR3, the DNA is TGTGCCAGCAGACCGAGGGGGAAGTTGGGTGAAAAACTGTTTTTT.

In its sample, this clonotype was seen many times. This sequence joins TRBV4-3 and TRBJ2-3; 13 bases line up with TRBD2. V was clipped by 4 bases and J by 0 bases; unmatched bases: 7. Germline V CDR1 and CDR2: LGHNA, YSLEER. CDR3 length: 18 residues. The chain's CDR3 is CASSRGTSGVLSTDTQYF. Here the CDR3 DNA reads TGCGCCAGCAGCCGAGGGACTAGCGGGGTACTTAGCACAGATACGCAGTATTTT.

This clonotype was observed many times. The CDR3 DNA sequence: TGCAGTGCTACGTTGGGCAATCAGCCCCAGCATTTT. Its protein product is CSATLGNQPQHF. The rearrangement uses TRBV20-1 and TRBJ1-5; D is unclear. Per germline, CDR1 DFQATT and CDR2 SNEGSKA (reference sequence). The CDR3 has 12 residues. The ends were cut back, 4 bases at V and 2 bases at J, with 6 bases in the middle.

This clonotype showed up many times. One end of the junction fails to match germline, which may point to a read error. The CDR3 protein is CASSYTGSWTGYAF. The CDR3, as DNA: TGTGCCAGCAGCTATACAGGATCTTGGACTGGCTACGCCTTC. The chain employs TRBV5-4 and TRBJ1-2; tentatively, D is TRBD1 (5 bases). From germline, CDR1 is SGHNT and CDR2 YYREEE (reference sequence). This CDR3 is built from 14 residues.